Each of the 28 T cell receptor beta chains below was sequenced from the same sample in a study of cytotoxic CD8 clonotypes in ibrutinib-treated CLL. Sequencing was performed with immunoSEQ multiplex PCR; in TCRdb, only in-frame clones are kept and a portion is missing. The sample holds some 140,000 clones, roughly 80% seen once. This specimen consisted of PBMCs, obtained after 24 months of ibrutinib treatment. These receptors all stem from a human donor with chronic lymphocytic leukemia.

The CDR3 protein is CASRLVDDGTYEQYF. The DNA for the CDR3 is TGTGCAAGTCGCTTAGTGGATGACGGAACCTACGAGCAGTACTTC. The chain has TRBV12-2 and TRBJ2-7. TRBV12-2 is annotated as a pseudogene. The CDR3 sequence is 15 residues long.

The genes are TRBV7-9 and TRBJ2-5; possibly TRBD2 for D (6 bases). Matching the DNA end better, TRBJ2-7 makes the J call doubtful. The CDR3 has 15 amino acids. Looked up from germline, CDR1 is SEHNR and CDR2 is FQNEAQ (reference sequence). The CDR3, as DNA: TGTGCCAGCAGCTCCAGGGCGGGCGGGGACTACGAGCAGTACTTC. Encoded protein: CASSSRAGGDYEQYF.

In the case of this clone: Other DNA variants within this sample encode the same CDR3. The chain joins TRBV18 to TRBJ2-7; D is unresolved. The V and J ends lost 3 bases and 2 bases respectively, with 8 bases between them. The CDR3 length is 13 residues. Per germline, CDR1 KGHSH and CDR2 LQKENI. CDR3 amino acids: CASSPGLTYEQYF. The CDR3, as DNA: TGTGCCAGCTCACCCGGGTTAACCTACGAGCAGTACTTC.

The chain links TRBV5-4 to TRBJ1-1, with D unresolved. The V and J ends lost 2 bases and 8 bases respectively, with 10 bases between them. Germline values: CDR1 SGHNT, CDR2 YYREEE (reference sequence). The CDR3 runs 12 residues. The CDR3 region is CASSLSDTEAFF. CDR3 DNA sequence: TGTGCCAGCAGCTTATCGGATACCGAAGCTTTCTTT. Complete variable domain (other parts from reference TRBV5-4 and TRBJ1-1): ETGVTQSPTHLIKTRGQQVTLRCSSQSGHNTVSWYQQALGQGPQFIFQYYREEENGRGNFPPRFSGLQFPNYSSELNVNALELDDSALYLCASSLSDTEAFFGQGTRLTVV.

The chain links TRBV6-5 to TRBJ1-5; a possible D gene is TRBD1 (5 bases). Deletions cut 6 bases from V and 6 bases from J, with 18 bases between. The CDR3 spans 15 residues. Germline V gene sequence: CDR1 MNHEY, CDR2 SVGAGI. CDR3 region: CASRRGPSLGQPQHF. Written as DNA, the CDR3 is TGTGCCAGCAGAAGGGGCCCTTCCCTGGGTCAGCCCCAGCATTTT.

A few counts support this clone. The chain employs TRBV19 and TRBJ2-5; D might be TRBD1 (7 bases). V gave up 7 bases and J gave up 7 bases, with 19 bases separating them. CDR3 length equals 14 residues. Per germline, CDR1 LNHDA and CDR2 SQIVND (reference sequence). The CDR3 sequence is CASMEGAQLGTQYF. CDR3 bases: TGTGCCAGTATGGAGGGGGCGCAGTTGGGGACCCAGTACTTC.

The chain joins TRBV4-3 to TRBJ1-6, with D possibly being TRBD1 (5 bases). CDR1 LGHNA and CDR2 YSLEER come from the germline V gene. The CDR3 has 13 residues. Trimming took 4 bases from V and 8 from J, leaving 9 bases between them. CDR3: CASSRGSDSPLHF. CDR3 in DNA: TGCGCCAGCAGCCGGGGGTCGGATTCACCCCTCCACTTT.

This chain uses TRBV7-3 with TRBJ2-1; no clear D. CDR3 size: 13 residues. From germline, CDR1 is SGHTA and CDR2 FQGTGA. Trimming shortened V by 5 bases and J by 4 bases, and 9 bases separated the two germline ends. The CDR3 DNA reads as TGTGCCAGCAGCCTGGGAAATTACAATGAGCAGTTCTTC. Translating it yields CASSLGNYNEQFF.

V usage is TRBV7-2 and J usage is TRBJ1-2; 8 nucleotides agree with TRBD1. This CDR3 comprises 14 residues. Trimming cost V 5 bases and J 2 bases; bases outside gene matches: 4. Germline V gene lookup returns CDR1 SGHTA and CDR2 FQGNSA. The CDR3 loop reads CASSPTGANYGYTF. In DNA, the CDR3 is TGTGCCAGCAGCCCGACAGGGGCGAACTATGGCTACACCTTC.

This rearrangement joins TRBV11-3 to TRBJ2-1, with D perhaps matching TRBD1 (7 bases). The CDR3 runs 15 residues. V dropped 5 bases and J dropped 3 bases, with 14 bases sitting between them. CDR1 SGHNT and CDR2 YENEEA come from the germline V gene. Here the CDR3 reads CASSPLQGGYNEQFF. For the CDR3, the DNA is TGTGCCAGCAGCCCCCTCCAGGGGGGCTACAATGAGCAGTTCTTC.

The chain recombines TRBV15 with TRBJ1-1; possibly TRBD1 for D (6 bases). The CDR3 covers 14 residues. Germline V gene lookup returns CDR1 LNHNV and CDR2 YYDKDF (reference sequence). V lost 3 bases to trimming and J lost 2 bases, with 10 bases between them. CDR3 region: CATSSRQVNTEAFF. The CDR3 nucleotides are TGTGCCACCAGCAGTAGACAGGTAAACACTGAAGCTTTCTTT.

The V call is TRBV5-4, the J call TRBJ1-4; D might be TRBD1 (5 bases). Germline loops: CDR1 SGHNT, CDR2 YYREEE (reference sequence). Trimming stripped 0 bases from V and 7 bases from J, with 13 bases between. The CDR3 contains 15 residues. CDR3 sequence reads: CASSLGRQPSEKLFF. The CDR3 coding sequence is TGTGCCAGCAGCTTGGGTCGACAGCCTAGTGAAAAACTGTTTTTT. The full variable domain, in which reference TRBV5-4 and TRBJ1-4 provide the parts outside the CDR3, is ETGVTQSPTHLIKTRGQQVTLRCSSQSGHNTVSWYQQALGQGPQFIFQYYREEENGRGNFPPRFSGLQFPNYSSELNVNALELDDSALYLCASSLGRQPSEKLFFGSGTQLSVL.

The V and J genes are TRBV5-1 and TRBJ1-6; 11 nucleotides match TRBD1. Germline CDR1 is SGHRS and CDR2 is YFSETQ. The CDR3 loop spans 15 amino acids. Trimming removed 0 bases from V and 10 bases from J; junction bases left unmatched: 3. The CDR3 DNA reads TGCGCCAGCAGCTTGGTGGGACAGGGGGACTCACCCCTCCACTTT. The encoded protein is CASSLVGQGDSPLHF. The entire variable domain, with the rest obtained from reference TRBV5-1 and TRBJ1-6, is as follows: KAGVTQTPRYLIKTRGQQVTLSCSPISGHRSVSWYQQTPGQGLQFLFEYFSETQRNKGNFPGRFSGRQFSNSRSEMNVSTLELGDSALYLCASSLVGQGDSPLHFGNGTRLTVT.

This chain's CDR3 is CASSLSQGVRMEAFF. CDR3 nucleotides: TGTGCCAGCAGTTTATCCCAGGGAGTCAGGATGGAAGCTTTCTTT. The genes are TRBV28 and TRBJ1-1; D is perhaps TRBD1 (5 bases). This CDR3 comprises 15 residues. Germline V gene sequence: CDR1 MDHEN, CDR2 SYDVKM. Trimming stripped 1 base from V and 8 bases from J, with 17 bases between. Full variable domain (rest looked up from reference TRBV28 and TRBJ1-1): DVKVTQSSRYLVKRTGEKVFLECVQDMDHENMFWYRQDPGLGLRLIYFSYDVKMKEKGDIPEGYSVSREKKERFSLILESASTNQTSMYLCASSLSQGVRMEAFFGQGTRLTVV.

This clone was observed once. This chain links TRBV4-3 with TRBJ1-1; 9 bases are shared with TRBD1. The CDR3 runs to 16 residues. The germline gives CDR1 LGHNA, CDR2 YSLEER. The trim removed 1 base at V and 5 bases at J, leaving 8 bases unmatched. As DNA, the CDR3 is TGCGCCAGCAGCCAAGGGACAGGGGCTCCTAGGACTGAAGCTTTCTTT. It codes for CASSQGTGAPRTEAFF.

The CDR3 DNA reads as TGTGCCAGCAGCTTGTTTGGGACAGGTTACAACGAGCAGTACTTC. Amino acid sequence: CASSLFGTGYNEQYF. V is TRBV5-6 and J is TRBJ2-7; 8 bases are a match to TRBD1. Germline V gene lookup returns CDR1 SGHDT and CDR2 YYEEEE. The CDR3 loop spans 15 amino acids. V lost 1 base, J lost 5 bases, and 8 bases stayed unmatched.

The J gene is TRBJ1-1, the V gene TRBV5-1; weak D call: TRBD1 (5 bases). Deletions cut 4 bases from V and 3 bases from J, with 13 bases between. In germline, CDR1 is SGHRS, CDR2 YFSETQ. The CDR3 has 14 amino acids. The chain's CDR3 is CASSPSQGDTEAFF. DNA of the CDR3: TGCGCCAGCAGCCCCAGCCAAGGGGACACTGAAGCTTTCTTT.

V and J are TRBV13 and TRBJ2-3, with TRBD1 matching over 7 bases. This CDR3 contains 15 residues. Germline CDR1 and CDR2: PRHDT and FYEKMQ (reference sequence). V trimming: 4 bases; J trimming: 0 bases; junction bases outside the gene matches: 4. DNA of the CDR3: TGTGCCAGCAGCTCCAGACAGGGAAGCACAGATACGCAGTATTTT. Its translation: CASSSRQGSTDTQYF.

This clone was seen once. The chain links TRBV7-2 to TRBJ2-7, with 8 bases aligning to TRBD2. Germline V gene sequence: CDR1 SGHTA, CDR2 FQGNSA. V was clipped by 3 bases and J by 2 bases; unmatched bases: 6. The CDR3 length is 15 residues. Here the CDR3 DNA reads TGTGCCAGCAGCTTGAGCGGGGGACCCCCCTACGAGCAGTACTTC. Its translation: CASSLSGGPPYEQYF.

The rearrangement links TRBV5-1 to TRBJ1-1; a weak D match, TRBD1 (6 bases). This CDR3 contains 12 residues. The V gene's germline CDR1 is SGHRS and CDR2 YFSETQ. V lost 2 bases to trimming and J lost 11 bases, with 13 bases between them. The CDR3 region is CASSLQGLEAFF. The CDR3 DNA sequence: TGCGCCAGCAGCTTACAGGGTTTAGAGGCTTTCTTT.

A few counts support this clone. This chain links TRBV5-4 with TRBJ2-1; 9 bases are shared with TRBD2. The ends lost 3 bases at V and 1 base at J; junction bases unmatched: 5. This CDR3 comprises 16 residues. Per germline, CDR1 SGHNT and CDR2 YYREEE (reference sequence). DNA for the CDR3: TGTGCCAGCAGCTCGGGGACTAGCCGGTCCTACAATGAGCAGTTCTTC. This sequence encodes CASSSGTSRSYNEQFF.

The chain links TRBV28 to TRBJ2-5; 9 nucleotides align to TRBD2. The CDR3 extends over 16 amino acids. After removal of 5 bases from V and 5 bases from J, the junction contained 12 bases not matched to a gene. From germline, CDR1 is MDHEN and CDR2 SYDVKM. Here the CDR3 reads CASSHPRAGGQETQYF. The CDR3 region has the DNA TGTGCCAGCAGTCACCCAAGGGCGGGGGGGCAGGAGACCCAGTACTTC.

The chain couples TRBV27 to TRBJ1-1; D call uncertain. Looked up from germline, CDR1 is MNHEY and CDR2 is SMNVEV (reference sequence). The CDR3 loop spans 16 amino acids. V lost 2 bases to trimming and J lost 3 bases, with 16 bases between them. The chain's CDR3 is CASSLRPRVSYTEAFF. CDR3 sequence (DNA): TGTGCCAGCAGTTTAAGGCCCAGAGTTTCGTACACTGAAGCTTTCTTT.

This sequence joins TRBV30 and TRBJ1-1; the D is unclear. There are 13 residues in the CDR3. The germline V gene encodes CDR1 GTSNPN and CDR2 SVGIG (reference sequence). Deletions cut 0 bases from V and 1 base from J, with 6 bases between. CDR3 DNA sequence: TGTGCCTGGAGTGTAGGGCCGAACACTGAAGCTTTCTTT. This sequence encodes CAWSVGPNTEAFF. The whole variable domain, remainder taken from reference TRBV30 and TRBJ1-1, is SQTIHQWPATLVQPVGSPLSLECTVEGTSNPNLYWYRQAAGRGLQLLFYSVGIGQISSEVPQNLSASRPQDRQFILSSKKLLLSDSGFYLCAWSVGPNTEAFFGQGTRLTVV.

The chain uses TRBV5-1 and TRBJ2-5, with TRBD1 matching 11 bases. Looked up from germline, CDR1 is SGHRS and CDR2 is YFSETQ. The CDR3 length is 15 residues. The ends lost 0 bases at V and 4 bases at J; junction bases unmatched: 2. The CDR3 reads CASSLGGQGAETQYF. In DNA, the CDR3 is TGCGCCAGCAGCTTGGGTGGACAGGGGGCAGAGACCCAGTACTTC.

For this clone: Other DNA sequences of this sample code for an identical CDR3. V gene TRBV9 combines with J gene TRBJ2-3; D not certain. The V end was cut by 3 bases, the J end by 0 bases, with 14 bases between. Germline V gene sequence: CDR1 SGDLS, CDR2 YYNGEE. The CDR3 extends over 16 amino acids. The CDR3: CASSAHSAGSTDTQYF. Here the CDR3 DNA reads TGTGCCAGCAGCGCTCATTCCGCCGGGAGCACAGATACGCAGTATTTT.

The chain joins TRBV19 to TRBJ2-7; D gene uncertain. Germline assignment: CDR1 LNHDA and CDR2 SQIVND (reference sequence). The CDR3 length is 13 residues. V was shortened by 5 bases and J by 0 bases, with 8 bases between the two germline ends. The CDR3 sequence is CASSWQDSYEQYF. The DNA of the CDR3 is TGTGCCAGTAGTTGGCAGGACTCCTACGAGCAGTACTTC.

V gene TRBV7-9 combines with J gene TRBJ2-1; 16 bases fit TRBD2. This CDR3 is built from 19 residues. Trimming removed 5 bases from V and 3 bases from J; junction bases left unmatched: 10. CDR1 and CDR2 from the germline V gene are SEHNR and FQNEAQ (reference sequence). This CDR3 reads CASSPWGLAGGRNYNEQFF. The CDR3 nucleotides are TGTGCCAGCAGCCCGTGGGGACTAGCGGGGGGGCGGAACTACAATGAGCAGTTCTTC.